Reported below is one T cell receptor (beta chain). Its antigen remains unidentified. Trimming removed 5 bases from V and 4 bases from J; junction bases left unmatched: 5. Germline V CDR1 and CDR2: DFQATT, SNEGSKA (reference sequence). The CDR3 runs to 12 residues. This entry comes from a study of T cells in Graves' hyperthyroidism and ophthalmopathy. Whole-study context: Prior to any treatment, at the point of initial diagnosis, peripheral blood was collected.

Using RNA transcripts as the source, TCR beta CDR3 regions were amplified. TCR CDR3 underwent first-round RT-PCR with the HTBI primer set. TCRdb itself ran the multiplex PCR reads through MiXCR, one entry per CDR3 protein. The sample lists hundreds of thousands of distinct CDR3 sequences, approximately 14% occurring once. Study-level points and caveats: Most clonotypes that expanded in the thyroid above 0.001 also showed up in blood.

This chain uses TRBV20-1 with TRBJ2-7, with TRBD1 matching over 7 bases. The sequence came from a young man with Graves' ophthalmopathy. Sequencing used blood. Here the CDR3 reads CSAHRGFYEQYF. The CDR3, as DNA: TGCAGTGCTCACAGGGGCTTTTACGAGCAGTACTTC.